Described below is a single T cell receptor beta chain sequence and its context. The antigen it recognizes is unknown. Base quality data are lacking; no much larger clone is found one base away. Library construction relied on the immunoSEQ multiplex PCR assay. For the multiplex PCR, a mixture combining 60 forward primers for TCR Vbeta segments and 13 reverse primers for TCR Jbeta segments was used. A multiplex PCR assay on genomic DNA amplified the CDR3 region of rearranged TCR beta genes. On the Illumina HiSeq System, the amplified TCR beta libraries were sequenced as 87-base-pair reads. The study's own analysis went as follows. In a later analysis, tens of millions of unique TCR beta chains were counted across the approximately 640 repertoires, and roughly 11 million of these chains were shared by at least two donors. Raw reads were error-corrected and collapsed into unique sequences with a nearest-neighbor algorithm that merged closely related sequences to remove PCR and sequencing errors. To assign V, D and J gene segments, CDR3 sequences were aligned to IMGT reference sequences. Each retained sequence needed at least a six-nucleotide match to both a V gene segment and a J gene segment. A rearrangement counted as productive if the CDR3 had no stop codons and remained in frame with V and J, and every other rearrangement counted as non-productive. Following IMGT convention, CDR3 was defined as the stretch from the second conserved V-encoded cysteine to the conserved J-encoded phenylalanine. The earlier analysis of 500 to 650 of the donors excluded any sequence lacking an unambiguous match to a single V gene segment. An earlier analysis of 450 to 650 of the donors called V segments functional above 56.7% productive rearrangements and segregating when the between-donor standard deviation exceeded 5%. A statistical classification framework was built for diagnosing cytomegalovirus status from the catalog of TCR beta chain sequences. V and J gene assignment, in a later analysis, came from comparing TCR nucleotide sequences with IMGT/GENE-DB human TR gene sequences. Using the TCRdist pipeline, a later analysis assigned CDR3 sequences along with most-parsimonious VDJ recombination scenarios. A later analysis defined each TCR beta chain by its CDR3 amino acid sequence plus V-gene family, and excluded reads lacking a unique V-gene family. To address suspected cross-contamination and a sequencing artifact, a later analysis removed 592 highly shared, low-generation-probability nucleotide sequences. For each public chain, a later analysis derived a clonal expansion index from normalized ranks of inferred template counts within each repertoire. Generation probabilities in a later analysis came from a VDJ recombination model fitted to out-of-frame rearrangements, and those results were checked against IGoR. A later analysis scored TCR-TCR, TCR-HLA and TCR-CMV co-occurrence with hypergeometric tests, applying a repertoire-size bias correction to TCR pairs. To estimate false discovery rates, a later analysis permuted the HLA or CMV assignments 20 times. A later analysis grouped co-occurring TCRs with DBSCAN, adding TCRdist sequence similarity when clustering within HLA-allele-positive subsets. For co-occurrence clustering, repertoires with fewer than 30,000 or more than 120,000 public chains were excluded, along with a handful of repertoires with anomalous nucleotide sharing. Entries here come from immuneACCESS through TCRdb and include only in-frame sequences with V and J called. Some clones fail to appear in such tables; in the studies checked, an unresolved V gene covers under half of the shortfall, and the cause of the remainder is unknown. The V and J calls and clone size are taken from that table; D and trimming were inferred from the DNA. The sample table lists roughly 180,000 clones, 84% of them with a count of one. Of the sample, about 0.26% falls within the top ten clones.

The data derive from a study of cytomegalovirus exposure and HLA in healthy donors (dated 2017 in TCRdb). Regarding the research as a whole: In an earlier analysis of about 560 of the donors, approximately 300 Gb of sequence data and 90 million to 120 million unique TCR beta sequences from about 180 million T cells were reported. Around 330 gigabases of sequencing data and roughly 81 million unique TCR sequences made up an early release that covered roughly 670 HLA-typed donors. Among the approximately 400 genotyped donors, about 83% belonged to the genetic ancestry cluster associated with self-reported Caucasian donors. The study aimed to test whether cataloging public T cell receptors could reveal signatures of past pathogen exposure. Using immunosequencing, the study profiled T cell repertoires from around 670 subjects and related those repertoires to cytomegalovirus serostatus. Besides the first cohort of roughly 660 subjects, a separate validation cohort made up of roughly 120 different subjects was used. High-throughput TCR immunosequencing, statistical association of individual TCRs with disease status, and machine learning were combined to predict cytomegalovirus infection status. A later analysis re-examined previously published TCR beta repertoires from hundreds of donors and added high-resolution HLA genotyping to investigate patterns of TCR occurrence. Rather than drawing on any new phenotypic data, the later analysis identified candidate immune exposures from TCR beta sequences and the way those sequences occurred across donors. An earlier analysis of 587 of the donors applied high-throughput TCR beta sequencing to assess whether each TCR beta V gene segment acted as functional or pseudogenic. Donor age, sex, ethnicity and CMV serostatus were compiled together with the repertoire data. In a later genetic analysis, genome-wide SNP genotypes for about three fifths of the roughly 670 donors were used, and that subset was treated as a discovery cohort. All discovery cohort repertoires had been generated using a single sequencing platform. HLA typing included class I and class II loci at four-digit resolution. The number of typed donors differed by locus: about 620-630 for A, B, C, DRB1 and DQB1; 522 for DQA1; approximately 600 for DPA1; and around 450 for DPB1. Four to six DR-DQ haplotypes were handled as single units for association and clustering because linkage in the cohort was strong. Among several hundred genotyped donors of the cohort, an average of around 250,000 unique TCR beta nucleotide sequences was sequenced per donor, of which roughly 17% were non-productive. Findings and caveats that apply to the study as a whole: Most CMV-associated TCR beta chains appeared to be HLA-restricted in a later analysis, and the HLA associations seemed to be driven largely by CMV exposure. A further reported finding was that TCR beta sequences accurately predicted the HLA-A and HLA-B alleles for most subjects in the first cohort. Broadly in line with IMGT annotations, most TCR beta V segments showed up in productive rearrangements about 87% or about 30% of the time in an earlier analysis of several hundred of the donors. A later analysis associated about 18,000 TCR beta sequences with specific HLA alleles at a false discovery rate of 0.05. Most TCR sequences were seen in very few donors, while some public TCRs were found in many individuals. The presence/absence analyses assumed that sequencing depth was roughly uniform across donors, and that assumption may not be true. A later genetic analysis associated a missense DCLRE1C variant with V-gene and J-gene trimming of TCR beta chains, and an independent cohort replicated the association. A few of the identified cytomegalovirus-associated TCR beta chains were confirmed in vitro to be specific for cytomegalovirus antigens. The sequencing pipeline was judged likely to have produced a cluster of highly shared sequence variants as a technical artifact. CMV serostatus was the only immune exposure information available for the cohort. In the study, approximately 150 TCR beta chains were listed as associated with cytomegalovirus. A later analysis found that HLA-associated TCR beta chains were more clonally expanded and had lower generation probabilities than equally common non-associated chains. Strong co-occurrence of HLA alleles, especially DR and DQ, made assigning TCR associations to individual alleles difficult. Several of the top co-occurrence clusters appeared to be linked to parvovirus B19, influenza, CMV and Epstein-Barr virus, according to a later analysis. The authors suggested that the approach could potentially be extended to other disease states and immunological phenotypes. The earlier analysis of approximately 560 of the donors excluded some 16 rarely observed V segments, including chromosome 9 orphons, because counts were too low. Correlated functional status among segregating V segments might reflect linkage disequilibrium, but an unknown experimental factor could not be ruled out. According to a later analysis, TCR association rates differed among HLA loci, with DRB1 alleles showing the most associated TCRs and HLA-C alleles showing the fewest. HLA typing was unavailable for some donors at each locus, so association tests used only the typed subset. This cohort had only TCR beta chains sequenced, and the lack of alpha or paired-chain data limited which features could be detected. Compared with the approximately 670-donor mean, donors in an Asian-associated ancestry cluster had fewer N-insertions in productive TCRs, according to a later genetic analysis. Some IMGT-functional V segments, including TRBV6-2 and TRBV6-3, could not be told apart with the 87-base-pair reads, so those segments were excluded. In both the original and validation cohorts, the classifier was reported to diagnose cytomegalovirus status with high specificity and sensitivity.

The CDR3 numbers 14 residues from cysteine through phenylalanine. The DNA shown is the 42-base CDR3, in frame from base 1. The germline V gene (reference sequence) supplies CDR1 MNHEY and CDR2 SMNVEV. At the junction V is shortened by 4 bases and J by 5 bases, with 12 bases in between. The cohort consisted of 666 healthy bone marrow donors. At the time of sampling, all cohort members were nominally healthy, though unrecorded immune exposures were likely present. The donor was CMV seronegative and was included in the group of 352 seronegative cohort members. Each donor provided a peripheral blood sample, and peripheral blood mononuclear cells were used for TCR beta sequencing. Genomic DNA was extracted from the blood cell samples with the Qiagen DNeasy Blood Extraction Kit.

The V gene is TRBV27 and the J gene is TRBJ1-5; the D region possibly corresponds to TRBD1 (5 bases align). Specimen: PBMCs. The TCR sequence derives from a boy aged 10-17 years in good health and CMV-seronegative. The DNA reads as follows: TGTGCCAGCAGTTACGGGGGTGGGGATCAGCCCCAGCATTTT. This gives the protein CASSYGGGDQPQHF.